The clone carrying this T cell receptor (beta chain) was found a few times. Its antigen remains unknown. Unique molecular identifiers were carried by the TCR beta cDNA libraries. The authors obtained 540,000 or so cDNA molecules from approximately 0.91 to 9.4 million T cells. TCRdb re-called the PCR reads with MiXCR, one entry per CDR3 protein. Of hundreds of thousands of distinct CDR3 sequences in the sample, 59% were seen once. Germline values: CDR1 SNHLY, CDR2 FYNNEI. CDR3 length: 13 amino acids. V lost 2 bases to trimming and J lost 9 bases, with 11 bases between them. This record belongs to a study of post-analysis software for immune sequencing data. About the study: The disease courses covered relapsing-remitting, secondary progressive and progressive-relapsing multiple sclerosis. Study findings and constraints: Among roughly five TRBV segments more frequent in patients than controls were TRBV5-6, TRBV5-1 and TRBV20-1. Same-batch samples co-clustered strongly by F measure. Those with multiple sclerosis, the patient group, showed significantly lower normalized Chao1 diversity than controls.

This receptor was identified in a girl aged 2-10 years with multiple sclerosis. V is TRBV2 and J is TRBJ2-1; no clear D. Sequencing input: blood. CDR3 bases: TGTGCCAGCAGTGAAACGAGTAACCGTGAGCAGTTCTTC. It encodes CASSETSNREQFF.